Following are 26 T cell receptor beta chains from one sample sequenced in a study of regulatory T cells in long-lasting Graves disease. In building TCR beta libraries, iRepertoire HTBI primers were used together with Arm-PCR of CDR3 regions. TCRdb called the multiplex PCR reads again in MiXCR, with one record for every CDR3 protein. This repertoire shows approximately 470,000 distinct CDR3 sequences, less than 25% found once; its top ten account for 7.8%. The time point denotes: persistent/refractory GD, antithyroid drugs over 5 years with positive TRAb. There was RNA extracted from PBMCs, and the TCR library was made from it. This specimen consisted of peripheral blood mononuclear cells (PBMCs), obtained when the disease was refractory, from a patient treated with antithyroid drugs. These receptor sequences come from a female donor with Graves disease.

This clonotype was recorded a few times. V usage is TRBV3-1 and J usage is TRBJ2-5, with D perhaps TRBD1 (6 bases). V was clipped by 2 bases and J by 3 bases, with 13 bases between them. This CDR3 spans 15 amino acids. Looked up from germline, CDR1 is LGHDT and CDR2 is YNNKEL (reference sequence). This CDR3 is CASSQRTPGEETQYF. The CDR3 bases are TGTGCCAGCAGCCAAAGAACGCCAGGGGAAGAGACCCAGTACTTC.

This chain connects TRBV7-2 to TRBJ2-7; 7 bases fit TRBD1. The germline V gene encodes CDR1 SGHTA and CDR2 FQGNSA. The junction had 8 bases not matched to a gene; V was cut back by 6 bases and J by 6 bases. The CDR3 contains 13 residues. The CDR3 DNA is TGTGCCAGCAGTCTGAGACAGGGAAGCGAGCAGTACTTC. It codes for CASSLRQGSEQYF.

This clonotype was found a few times. The rearrangement links TRBV18 to TRBJ1-6, with 8 bases identical to TRBD1. Germline V CDR1 and CDR2: KGHSH, LQKENI. This CDR3 comprises 15 residues. The V gene end was trimmed by 6 bases and the J gene end by 8 bases; junction bases not matched to a gene: 9. CDR3 region: CASSPRQGKDSPLHF. The CDR3 DNA reads as TGTGCCAGCTCGCCTCGACAGGGGAAGGATTCACCCCTCCACTTT.

This clonotype was seen at least ten times. The rearrangement uses TRBV6-1 and TRBJ1-5; no reliable D call. Germline lookup yields CDR1 MNHNS and CDR2 SASEGT. Trimming took 2 bases from V and 5 from J, leaving 13 bases between them. This CDR3 contains 15 residues. CDR3 nucleotides: TGTGCCAGCAGTGAACTAGCAAGGGTTGATCAGCCCCAGCATTTT. This translates into CASSELARVDQPQHF.

The rearrangement uses TRBV20-1 and TRBJ2-6, with D perhaps TRBD1 or TRBD2 (5 bases each). In germline, CDR1 is DFQATT, CDR2 SNEGSKA (reference sequence). CDR3 length equals 16 residues. Trimming removed 6 bases from V and 7 bases from J, with 22 bases in between. CDR3 nucleotide sequence: TGCAGTGCCTGGGGACGCGACCCGGAGAGCGCCAACGTCCTGACTTTC. Translated, it gives CSAWGRDPESANVLTF.

This clonotype was recorded a few times. The rearrangement uses TRBV6-2 or TRBV6-3 and TRBJ2-7; tentatively, D is TRBD1 or TRBD2 (5 bases each). CDR3 length: 15 residues. V dropped 3 bases and J dropped 3 bases, with 15 bases sitting between them. The germline CDR1 and CDR2 sequences are MNHEY and SVGEGT. CDR3 loop: CASSYLRGVGYEQYF. CDR3 coding DNA: TGTGCCAGCAGTTATCTTCGAGGGGTAGGCTACGAGCAGTACTTC.

This clonotype showed up many times. The J gene is TRBJ2-7, the V gene TRBV20-1; weak D call: TRBD1 (6 bases). Germline loops: CDR1 DFQATT, CDR2 SNEGSKA (reference sequence). The V end was cut by 8 bases, the J end by 3 bases, with 14 bases between. The CDR3 sequence is 12 residues long. Here the CDR3 reads CSWTERDYEQYF. CDR3 nucleotide sequence: TGCAGTTGGACAGAGAGAGACTACGAGCAGTACTTC.

This clonotype has a count of ten or more. The genes are TRBV6-2 or TRBV6-3 and TRBJ2-7, with D possibly matching TRBD1 (5 bases). CDR3 length equals 13 residues. Looked up from germline, CDR1 is MNHEY and CDR2 is SVGEGT. V lost 5 bases, J lost 6 bases, and 14 bases lay in between. CDR3 region: CASSEGQGAEQYF. The CDR3, as DNA: TGTGCCAGCAGTGAAGGGCAGGGCGCCGAGCAGTACTTC.

This clonotype was counted at least ten times. The rearrangement joins TRBV6-1 to TRBJ1-1; D may be TRBD1 (6 bases). Between the trimmed V and J ends, which lost 10 bases and 8 bases, there was a span of 17 bases. In germline, CDR1 is MNHNS, CDR2 SASEGT. The CDR3 has 12 amino acids. CDR3 residues: CAIHEGGGEAFF. The CDR3 DNA reads TGTGCCATCCACGAAGGGGGTGGAGAAGCTTTCTTT.

Only a few counts were recorded for this clonotype. The V gene is TRBV13, the J gene TRBJ2-7, with TRBD2 matching 7 bases. V lost 4 bases and J lost 5; bases outside the gene matches: 5. Germline assignment: CDR1 PRHDT and CDR2 FYEKMQ (reference sequence). The CDR3 consists of 13 residues. The CDR3 loop reads CASSSGLEHEQYF. Here the CDR3 DNA reads TGTGCCAGCAGCTCTGGACTAGAACACGAGCAGTACTTC.

This clonotype has a handful of counts. The DNA for the CDR3 is TGTGCCAGCTCCCCGCCCCGGACTAATGAAAAACTGTTTTTT. Translated, it gives CASSPPRTNEKLFF. J is TRBJ1-4 and V is TRBV18; D is undetermined. The V end lost 6 bases, the J end lost 2 bases, and 10 bases lay between the germline ends. CDR1 and CDR2 from the germline V gene are KGHSH and LQKENI. The CDR3 runs 14 residues. The full variable domain, completed using reference TRBV18 and TRBJ1-4, is NAGVMQNPRHLVRRRGQEARLRCSPMKGHSHVYWYRQLPEEGLKFMVYLQKENIIDESGMPKERFSAEFPKEGPSILRIQQVVRGDSAAYFCASSPPRTNEKLFFGSGTQLSVL.

In this sample, this clonotype turned up many times. The V and J genes are TRBV5-1 and TRBJ2-2, with TRBD2 identical over 11 bases. V was pared by 2 bases and J by 7 bases, with 4 bases of the junction left unmatched. Per germline, CDR1 SGHRS and CDR2 YFSETQ. The CDR3 consists of 15 residues. CDR3 DNA sequence: TGCGCCAGCAGCTTTACTAGCGGGAGTGGCGGGGAGCTGTTTTTT. As protein: CASSFTSGSGGELFF.

In this sample, this clonotype turned up a few times. The chain joins TRBV5-6 to TRBJ2-7, with D unresolved. Germline CDR1 and CDR2: SGHDT and YYEEEE. V was clipped by 2 bases and J by 6 bases, with 9 bases between them. The CDR3 length is 12 residues. CDR3 region: CASSFSRGEQYF. Here the CDR3 DNA reads TGTGCCAGCAGCTTTTCTCGCGGCGAGCAGTACTTC.

To note about this clonotype: A much larger clone differs from this one at a single base, so this may be a read error. The V and J genes are TRBV3-1 and TRBJ2-5; 10 bases map to TRBD2. Germline CDR1 LGHDT, CDR2 YNNKEL (reference sequence). The CDR3 length is 17 residues. CDR3 residues: CTSSQEGGLAGEETQYF. The CDR3 DNA is TGTACCAGCAGCCAAGAAGGAGGGCTAGCGGGAGAGGAGACCCAGTACTTC.

CDR3 nucleotide sequence: TGTGCCAGCTCACCTACAGGGGGCAAGGTTGAAAAACTGTTTTTT. Protein: CASSPTGGKVEKLFF. The V call is TRBV18, the J call TRBJ1-4; TRBD1 matches 9 bases. CDR3 length: 15 residues. V lost 3 bases and J lost 7; bases outside the gene matches: 6. The germline CDR1 and CDR2 sequences are KGHSH and LQKENI. Looking up the rest from reference TRBV18 and TRBJ1-4 gives the full variable domain: NAGVMQNPRHLVRRRGQEARLRCSPMKGHSHVYWYRQLPEEGLKFMVYLQKENIIDESGMPKERFSAEFPKEGPSILRIQQVVRGDSAAYFCASSPTGGKVEKLFFGSGTQLSVL.

Ten or more counts support this clonotype. The V and J genes are TRBV7-2 and TRBJ2-5, with 7 bases fitting TRBD1. The CDR3 consists of 15 residues. Germline-derived CDR1 and CDR2 are SGHTA and FQGNSA. Trimming at V came to 4 bases and at J to 5 bases, leaving 10 bases not matched to a gene. The CDR3 DNA reads TGTGCCAGCAGCTCCCGAACAGGGGCTGCGGAGACCCAGTACTTC. Translated: CASSSRTGAAETQYF.

This clonotype was counted a few times. CDR3: CASTDGRRNTEAFF. CDR3 sequence (DNA): TGTGCCAGTACTGACGGACGCCGGAACACTGAAGCTTTCTTT. The chain links TRBV19 to TRBJ1-1; no clear D. This CDR3 has 14 amino acids. V was pared by 7 bases and J by 1 base, with 13 bases between. Germline CDR1 reads LNHDA; CDR2 reads SQIVND (reference sequence).

This clonotype was detected ten times or more. This rearrangement joins TRBV6-5 to TRBJ1-1; maybe TRBD1 (6 bases). The CDR3 loop spans 15 amino acids. Trimming cost V 2 bases and J 4 bases, with 14 bases left between them. Germline V gives CDR1 MNHEY, CDR2 SVGAGI. In nucleotides, the CDR3 is TGTGCCAGCAGTTACCAAGGCAGGGGTGGCACTGAAGCTTTCTTT. Its protein is CASSYQGRGGTEAFF.

This clonotype has just a few counts. V is TRBV9 and J is TRBJ2-5, with a tentative D call TRBD1 (5 bases). CDR1 is SGDLS, CDR2 YYNGEE, per germline. V dropped 4 bases and J dropped 4 bases, with 14 bases sitting between them. This CDR3 region has 14 residues. In nucleotides, the CDR3 is TGTGCCAGCAGCCTCAAGGGGTTAGGAGAGACCCAGTACTTC. Amino acids: CASSLKGLGETQYF.

With regard to this clonotype: A much larger clone lies one base from this, so it may be a read error. The V and J genes are TRBV3-1 and TRBJ1-1, with 7 bases identical to TRBD1. V was pared by 11 bases and J by 4 bases, with 4 bases of the junction left unmatched. This CDR3 region has 11 residues. Germline V gene lookup returns CDR1 LGHDT and CDR2 YNNKEL (reference sequence). The CDR3 bases are TGTGCCGTTCAGGGGGGCACTGAAGCTTTCTTT. As protein: CAVQGGTEAFF. Full variable domain (missing parts from reference TRBV3-1 and TRBJ1-1): DTAVSQTPKYLVTQMGNDKSIKCEQNLGHDTMYWYKQDSKKFLKIMFSYNNKELIINETVPNRFSPKSPDKAHLNLHINSLELGDSAVYFCAVQGGTEAFFGQGTRLTVV.

This clonotype has ten or more counts. This chain connects TRBV30 to TRBJ1-2, with D possibly matching TRBD1 (5 bases). In germline, CDR1 is GTSNPN, CDR2 SVGIG (reference sequence). CDR3 length: 13 amino acids. Trimming cost V 6 bases and J 6 bases, with 17 bases left between them. The DNA for the CDR3 is TGTGCCTGTCCAAAGGGGCAGGGTGATGGCTACACCTTC. Encoded protein: CACPKGQGDGYTF.

This clonotype was recorded many times. J is TRBJ2-5 and V is TRBV24-1; 9 bases fit TRBD1. The CDR3 has 16 amino acids. Losses at the gene ends were 4 bases for V and 4 bases for J; bases not matched to a gene: 9. Germline-derived CDR1 and CDR2 are KGHDR and SFDVKD. CDR3 residues: CATSDTGTGISETQYF. The DNA of the CDR3 is TGTGCCACCAGTGACACGGGGACAGGGATCTCAGAGACCCAGTACTTC.

The V call is TRBV7-9, the J call TRBJ2-2; unclear D gene. Looked up from germline, CDR1 is SEHNR and CDR2 is FQNEAQ (reference sequence). The CDR3 extends over 16 amino acids. Trimming cost V 1 base and J 6 bases, with 15 bases left between them. CDR3 loop: CASSLDTDPMPGELFF. In DNA form, the CDR3 reads TGTGCCAGCAGCTTAGACACGGACCCAATGCCCGGGGAGCTGTTTTTT.

This clonotype was counted a few times. The gene calls are TRBV14 and TRBJ2-7, with D tentatively TRBD1 or TRBD2 (5 bases each). Trimming pared 0 bases from V and 0 bases from J, leaving 9 bases between. Germline loops: CDR1 SGHDN, CDR2 FVKESK. This CDR3 is built from 15 residues. CDR3 nucleotides: TGTGCCAGCAGCCAAGAGTGGGGGAGCTCCTACGAGCAGTACTTC. The encoded protein is CASSQEWGSSYEQYF.

This clonotype has a count of ten or more. The chain uses TRBV30 and TRBJ1-1; TRBD1 might be the D (5 bases). Germline loops: CDR1 GTSNPN, CDR2 SVGIG (reference sequence). CDR3 length: 12 amino acids. The germline V and J ends were trimmed by 0 bases and 5 bases, with 7 bases remaining between them. CDR3 nucleotide sequence: TGTGCCTGGAGTGTTGGGGGGACTGAAGCTTTCTTT. Translating gives CAWSVGGTEAFF.

The sample holds many counts of this clonotype. The chain employs TRBV6-1 and TRBJ1-1, with 7 bases identical to TRBD1. The germline CDR1 and CDR2 sequences are MNHNS and SASEGT. CDR3 size: 18 residues. J was trimmed by 1 base and V by 2 bases; bases with no gene match: 13. CDR3 DNA sequence: TGTGCCAGCAGTGAAATGGGGGGACAGTCGCTGGGGAACACTGAAGCTTTCTTT. Translation gives CASSEMGGQSLGNTEAFF.